The T cell receptor beta chain described here comes from a study of blood T cells in healthy people across ages. A second PCR, run for roughly 7 to 11 cycles, used a sample-barcoded 5' primer plus a J-beta primer mix. TCRdb re-called the 5' RACE reads through MiXCR, storing one row per CDR3 protein. The sample includes 710,000 or so distinct CDR3 sequences, 22% of them seen just once. The CDR3 runs 16 residues. Trimming shortened V by 2 bases and J by 0 bases, and 12 bases separated the two germline ends. Overall study results and limits: With donor CMV status unknown, expanded clonotype changes were possibly confounded. Measured against age, TCR beta diversity per million T cells decreased in a roughly linear manner.

With regard to this clonotype: Its antigen is currently unknown.

The sequence was collected from a man between 70 and 80 years old in good health. The specimen was blood. This chain links TRBV12-3 or TRBV12-4 with TRBJ2-3; no clear D gene. The CDR3 nucleotides are TGTGCCAGCAGTTTATTGGGCGGAACTAGCACAGATACGCAGTATTTT. Translating gives CASSLLGGTSTDTQYF.